Listed below are T cell receptor beta chains from one sample, sequenced in a study of CD8+ T cells in alopecia areata. Clones were sequenced by immunoSEQ multiplex PCR, and TCRdb holds only the in-frame ones, with some missing. The sample yields about 150,000 clones, around 54% seen once. The sequenced sample consisted of CD4+ T cells sorted from blood. The receptors derive from a human donor in good health. CDR3s include the opening cysteine and the closing phenylalanine or tryptophan. A D gene is named only where the DNA matches it firmly. Only part of the rows carry a size: once, few, many, or a class if the clone is expanded.

>-|TRBV29-1|-|TRBJ1-2
CSVARAYGYTF
TGCAGCGTCGCCCGAGCCTATGGCTACACCTTC
>-|TRBV5-1|-|TRBJ2-7
CASRENYEQYF
TGCGCCAGCAGAGAGAACTACGAGCAGTACTTC
>-|TRBV2|-|TRBJ2-1
CASSTESYNEQFF
TGTGCCAGCAGTACAGAGTCCTACAATGAGCAGTTCTTC
>-|TRBV7-2|-|TRBJ2-6
CASSLVGPQAYSGANVLTF
TGTGCCAGCAGCTTAGTCGGTCCCCAGGCCTACTCTGGGGCCAACGTCCTGACTTTC
>-|TRBV5-1|TRBD2|TRBJ2-2
CASSLRSGSFTGELFF
TGCGCCAGCAGCTTGAGGAGCGGGAGTTTCACCGGGGAGCTGTTTTTT
>few|TRBV7-9|TRBD1|TRBJ1-2
CASSLVAGGDYGYTF
TGTGCCAGCAGCTTAGTCGCAGGGGGCGACTATGGCTACACCTTC
>once|TRBV25-1|TRBD2|TRBJ2-1
CASSDPGLAGFNNEQFF
TGTGCCAGCAGTGATCCGGGACTAGCGGGATTCAACAATGAGCAGTTCTTC
>few|TRBV6-5|-|TRBJ1-5
CASSYSIRTHQPQHF
TGTGCCAGCAGTTACTCGATTCGCACCCATCAGCCCCAGCATTTT
>few|TRBV7-9|-|TRBJ2-7
CASSAPPRFGNEQYF
TGTGCCAGCAGCGCACCCCCCAGGTTCGGGAACGAGCAGTACTTC
>once|TRBV11-1|TRBD2|TRBJ2-7
CASSPRLAGVHEQYF
TGTGCCAGCAGCCCCCGGCTAGCGGGAGTCCACGAGCAGTACTTC
>-|TRBV29-1|TRBD1|TRBJ2-5
CSVLKQGEQETQYF
TGCAGCGTTTTAAAACAGGGGGAACAAGAGACCCAGTACTTC
>-|TRBV4-1|TRBD1|TRBJ1-1
CASSQLGQAPGAFF
TGCGCCAGCAGCCAACTCGGACAGGCGCCAGGGGCTTTCTTT
>-|TRBV5-1|-|TRBJ2-3
CASSLEVTDTQYF
TGCGCCAGCAGCTTGGAGGTCACAGATACGCAGTATTTT